These T cell receptor beta chains were read from a single sample in a study of OX40 agonist ivuxolimab in advanced cancers. Measured with immunoSEQ multiplex PCR; TCRdb has only the in-frame clones, and not every one. The sample has 65,000 to 80,000 clones, approximately 80% seen once. The material was CD4+ or CD8+ T cells sorted from blood, obtained in a trial of the OX40 agonist ivuxolimab. These receptor sequences come from an adult with an advanced solid tumor such as melanoma, head and neck, liver or kidney cancer. Each CDR3 is given with its conserved first and last residue. Each record gives: CDR3 length, V gene, J gene, D gene, clone size, CDR3 protein, CDR3 DNA. The D gene is left open where the match is weak. Only part of the rows carry a size: once, few, many, or a class if the clone is expanded.

length: 14
V: TRBV18
J: TRBJ1-2
D: -
size: -
CDR3: CASSPRGSGYGYTF
DNA: TGTGCCAGCTCACCAAGGGGGTCGGGCTATGGCTACACCTTC

length: 14
V: TRBV6-6
J: TRBJ2-7
D: TRBD2
size: once
CDR3: CASSLAGGPGEQYF
DNA: TGTGCCAGCAGTCTTGCGGGAGGGCCTGGGGAGCAGTACTTC

length: 14
V: TRBV6-5
J: TRBJ1-1
D: -
size: -
CDR3: CASTKGGRGNEAFF
DNA: TGTGCCAGCACCAAGGGGGGGCGCGGGAATGAAGCTTTCTTT

length: 14
V: TRBV7-9
J: TRBJ1-5
D: TRBD1
size: -
CDR3: CASSLRGPNQPQHF
DNA: TGTGCCAGCAGCTTAAGGGGGCCTAATCAGCCCCAGCATTTT

length: 14
V: TRBV5-1
J: TRBJ1-3
D: -
size: -
CDR3: CASSPVGVGNTIYF
DNA: TGCGCCAGCAGCCCAGTAGGGGTCGGAAACACCATATATTTT

length: 14
V: TRBV7-5
J: TRBJ2-3
D: -
size: -
CDR3: CVRSLGTDPDTQYF
DNA: TGTGTCAGAAGCTTAGGTACGGATCCAGATACGCAGTATTTT

length: 14
V: TRBV7-2
J: TRBJ1-1
D: -
size: few
CDR3: CASSFEGRNTEAFF
DNA: TGTGCCAGCAGCTTCGAGGGCCGGAACACTGAAGCTTTCTTT

length: 13
V: TRBV18
J: TRBJ2-3
D: -
size: -
CDR3: CASERVQKDTQYF
DNA: TGTGCCAGCGAGAGGGTCCAAAAGGATACGCAGTATTTT

length: 15
V: TRBV4-2
J: TRBJ1-1
D: -
size: once
CDR3: CASSQDNVGGTEAFF
DNA: TGTGCCAGCAGCCAAGATAATGTGGGAGGCACTGAAGCTTTCTTT

length: 15
V: TRBV28
J: TRBJ1-2
D: -
size: once
CDR3: CASSTFRGGNYGYTF
DNA: TGTGCCAGCAGTACTTTTAGGGGCGGGAACTATGGCTACACCTTC

length: 15
V: TRBV12-2
J: TRBJ2-7
D: -
size: few
CDR3: CASRLNPSGTNEQYF
DNA: TGTGCAAGTCGCTTAAACCCTTCGGGAACAAACGAGCAGTACTTC

length: 13
V: TRBV2
J: TRBJ2-5
D: -
size: -
CDR3: CASSEGLTSEQYF
DNA: TGTGCCAGCAGTGAGGGACTTACATCAGAGCAGTACTTC

length: 13
V: TRBV5-4
J: TRBJ1-1
D: -
size: -
CDR3: CASSRIGDSEAFF
DNA: TGTGCCAGCAGCAGAATAGGGGATTCTGAAGCTTTCTTT

length: 13
V: TRBV11-2
J: TRBJ1-4
D: -
size: -
CDR3: CASNGESNEKLFF
DNA: TGTGCCAGCAATGGGGAGTCTAATGAAAAACTGTTTTTT

length: 12
V: TRBV29-1
J: TRBJ1-2
D: -
size: once
CDR3: CSVLGPNYGYTF
DNA: TGCAGCGTTTTGGGTCCTAACTATGGCTACACCTTC

length: 16
V: TRBV11-2
J: TRBJ2-1
D: TRBD2
size: once
CDR3: CASSPRLAGATNEQFF
DNA: TGTGCCAGCAGCCCCCGACTAGCGGGGGCGACCAATGAGCAGTTCTTC

length: 18
V: TRBV28
J: TRBJ2-2
D: TRBD2
size: -
CDR3: CASSSGTSGGSPTGELFF
DNA: TGTGCCAGCAGTTCCGGGACTAGCGGGGGGTCCCCCACCGGGGAGCTGTTTTTT

length: 13
V: TRBV5-1
J: TRBJ1-1
D: -
size: few
CDR3: CASSLQADTEAFF
DNA: TGCGCCAGCAGCCTACAGGCTGACACTGAAGCTTTCTTT

length: 15
V: TRBV28
J: TRBJ1-5
D: -
size: -
CDR3: CASSLTAYLNQPQHF
DNA: TGTGCCAGCAGTTTAACGGCTTACTTAAATCAGCCCCAGCATTTT

length: 15
V: TRBV28
J: TRBJ2-7
D: -
size: once
CDR3: CASRNEGVDSYEQYF
DNA: TGTGCCAGCAGGAACGAGGGAGTCGACTCCTACGAGCAGTACTTC

length: 15
V: TRBV28
J: TRBJ1-1
D: -
size: few
CDR3: CASSLEELGGLEAFF
DNA: TGTGCCAGCAGTTTAGAGGAGCTCGGGGGGCTTGAAGCTTTCTTT

length: 15
V: TRBV2
J: TRBJ1-1
D: TRBD1
size: -
CDR3: CASSEARTGGLRAFF
DNA: TGTGCCAGCAGTGAAGCAAGGACAGGGGGCCTGAGAGCTTTCTTT

length: 16
V: TRBV30
J: TRBJ1-1
D: TRBD1
size: -
CDR3: CACDRQGALYNTEAFF
DNA: TGTGCCTGTGATCGACAGGGGGCCCTGTATAACACTGAAGCTTTCTTT

length: 14
V: TRBV7-2
J: TRBJ1-2
D: -
size: once
CDR3: CASSLGGESGGYTF
DNA: TGTGCCAGCAGCTTAGGCGGGGAGTCGGGGGGCTACACCTTC

length: 15
V: TRBV28
J: TRBJ1-5
D: -
size: -
CDR3: CASSRIQWSNQPQHF
DNA: TGTGCCAGCAGTAGGATACAGTGGAGCAATCAGCCCCAGCATTTT

length: 15
V: TRBV6-5
J: TRBJ2-7
D: TRBD2
size: -
CDR3: CASTPGSGFSYEQYF
DNA: TGTGCCAGCACCCCAGGTAGCGGGTTCTCCTACGAGCAGTACTTC

length: 12
V: TRBV7-6
J: TRBJ2-7
D: -
size: -
CDR3: CASSPLEGEQYF
DNA: TGTGCCAGCAGCCCCTTGGAGGGGGAGCAGTACTTC

length: 16
V: TRBV4-2
J: TRBJ2-7
D: TRBD2
size: -
CDR3: CASSQDLTSSSYEQYF
DNA: TGTGCCAGCAGCCAAGATCTGACTAGCAGTTCCTACGAGCAGTACTTC

length: 14
V: TRBV6-5
J: TRBJ1-2
D: -
size: -
CDR3: CASSYSTYDYGYTF
DNA: TGTGCCAGCAGTTACTCTACATACGACTATGGCTACACCTTC

length: 10
V: TRBV29-1
J: TRBJ2-3
D: -
size: -
CDR3: CSLGTDTQYF
DNA: TGCAGCCTGGGAACAGATACGCAGTATTTT

length: 16
V: TRBV5-6
J: TRBJ2-3
D: TRBD1
size: -
CDR3: CASSLKQGSGGDTQYF
DNA: TGTGCCAGCAGCTTGAAACAGGGGAGTGGTGGGGATACGCAGTATTTT

length: 15
V: TRBV7-2
J: TRBJ2-7
D: TRBD2
size: -
CDR3: CASSQRASGTHEQYF
DNA: TGTGCCAGCAGCCAGAGGGCTAGCGGGACCCACGAGCAGTACTTC